The subject of this entry is one T cell receptor beta chain. Through a sample-barcoded 5' primer and a J-beta primer mix, a second PCR was run for roughly 6 to 11 cycles. TCRdb called the 5' RACE reads again in MiXCR, with one record for every CDR3 protein. The repertoire holds roughly 1,000,000 distinct CDR3 sequences, with 25% as singletons. The data belong to a study of blood T cells in healthy people across ages. A further study also used this sample, focusing on T cells of mothers and their children.

The TCR was taken from a girl aged 2-9 years in good health. The sample consisted of blood.

This CDR3 reads CASSYTFSWEETQYF. The DNA for the CDR3 is TGTGCCAGCAGTTACACCTTTAGTTGGGAAGAGACCCAGTACTTC. V and J are TRBV6-5 and TRBJ2-5; D unclear. This CDR3 has 15 residues. V was trimmed by 2 bases and J by 3 bases, leaving 13 bases between them. Germline CDR1 MNHEY, CDR2 SVGAGI.